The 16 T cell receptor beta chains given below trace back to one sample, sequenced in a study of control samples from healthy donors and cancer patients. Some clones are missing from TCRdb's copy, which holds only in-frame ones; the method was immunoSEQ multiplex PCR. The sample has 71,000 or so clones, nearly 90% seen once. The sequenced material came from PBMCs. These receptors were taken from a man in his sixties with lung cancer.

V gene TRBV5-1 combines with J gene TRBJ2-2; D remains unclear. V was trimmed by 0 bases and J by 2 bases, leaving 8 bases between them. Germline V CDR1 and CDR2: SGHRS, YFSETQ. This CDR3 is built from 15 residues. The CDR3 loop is CASSLAPANTGELFF. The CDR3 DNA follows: TGCGCCAGCAGCTTGGCTCCAGCTAACACCGGGGAGCTGTTTTTT.

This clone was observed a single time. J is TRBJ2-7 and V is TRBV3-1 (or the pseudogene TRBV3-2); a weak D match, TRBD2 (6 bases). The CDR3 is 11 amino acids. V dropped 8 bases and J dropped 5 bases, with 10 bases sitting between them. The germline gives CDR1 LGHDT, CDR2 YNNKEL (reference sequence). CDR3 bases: TGTGCCAGCCGCAGGAGGGACGAGCAGTACTTC. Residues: CASRRRDEQYF.

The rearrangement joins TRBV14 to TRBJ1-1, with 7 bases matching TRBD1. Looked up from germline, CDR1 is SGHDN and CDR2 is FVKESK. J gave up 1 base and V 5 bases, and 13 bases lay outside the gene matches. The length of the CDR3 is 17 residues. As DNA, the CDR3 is TGTGCCAGCAGCTCGATACGACAGGGTAGGGGGAACACTGAAGCTTTCTTT. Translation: CASSSIRQGRGNTEAFF.

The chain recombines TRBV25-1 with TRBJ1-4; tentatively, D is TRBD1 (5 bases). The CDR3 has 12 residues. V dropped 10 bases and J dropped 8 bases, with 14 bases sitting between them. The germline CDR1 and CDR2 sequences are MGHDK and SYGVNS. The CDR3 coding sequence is TGTGCCACGTCCCGGGACGAAGAAAAACTGTTTTTT. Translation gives CATSRDEEKLFF.

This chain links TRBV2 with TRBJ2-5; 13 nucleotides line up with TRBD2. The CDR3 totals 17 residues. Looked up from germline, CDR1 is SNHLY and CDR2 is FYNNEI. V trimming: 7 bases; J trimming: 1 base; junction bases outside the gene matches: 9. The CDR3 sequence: CASMRRTSGGIQETQYF. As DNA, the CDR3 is TGTGCCAGCATGAGACGGACTAGCGGGGGCATCCAAGAGACCCAGTACTTC.

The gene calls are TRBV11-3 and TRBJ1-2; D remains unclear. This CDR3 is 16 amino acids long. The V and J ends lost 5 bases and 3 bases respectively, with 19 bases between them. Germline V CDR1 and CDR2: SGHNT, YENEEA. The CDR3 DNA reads TGTGCCAGCAGCCCCGGGCGGGGAGGTTGGGACTATGGCTACACCTTC. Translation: CASSPGRGGWDYGYTF.

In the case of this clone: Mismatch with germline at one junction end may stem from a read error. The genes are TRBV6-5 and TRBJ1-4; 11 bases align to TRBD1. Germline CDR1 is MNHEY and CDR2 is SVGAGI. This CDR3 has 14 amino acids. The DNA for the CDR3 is TGTGCCGGCAGGACAGGGGGCGGGGATGAAAAACTGTTTTTT. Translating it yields CAGRTGGGDEKLFF.

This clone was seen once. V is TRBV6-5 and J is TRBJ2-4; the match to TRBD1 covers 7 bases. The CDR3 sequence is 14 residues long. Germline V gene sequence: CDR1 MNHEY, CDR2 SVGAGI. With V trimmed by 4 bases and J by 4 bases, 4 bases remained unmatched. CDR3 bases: TGTGCCAGCAGTTCCAGACAGGGTAAAAACATTCAGTACTTC. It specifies CASSSRQGKNIQYF.

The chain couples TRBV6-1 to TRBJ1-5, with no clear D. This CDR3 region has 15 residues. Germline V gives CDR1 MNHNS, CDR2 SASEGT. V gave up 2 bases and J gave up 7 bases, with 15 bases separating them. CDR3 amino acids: CASSERRAAEQPQHF. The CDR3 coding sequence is TGTGCCAGCAGTGAAAGGAGGGCAGCAGAGCAGCCCCAGCATTTT.

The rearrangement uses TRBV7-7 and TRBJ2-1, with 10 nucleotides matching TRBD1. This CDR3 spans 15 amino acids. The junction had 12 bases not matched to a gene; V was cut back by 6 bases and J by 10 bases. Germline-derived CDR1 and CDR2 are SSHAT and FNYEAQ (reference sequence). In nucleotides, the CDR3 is TGTGCCAGCAGTTCCGGGACAGGGGATTTAGGGGAGCAGTTCTTC. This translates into CASSSGTGDLGEQFF.

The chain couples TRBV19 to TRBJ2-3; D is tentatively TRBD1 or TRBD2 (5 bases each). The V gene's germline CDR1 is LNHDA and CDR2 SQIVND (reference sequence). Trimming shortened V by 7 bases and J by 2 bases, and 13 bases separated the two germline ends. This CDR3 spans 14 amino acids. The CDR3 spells CASNTGTDTDTQYF. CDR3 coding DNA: TGTGCCAGTAATACGGGGACGGACACAGATACGCAGTATTTT.

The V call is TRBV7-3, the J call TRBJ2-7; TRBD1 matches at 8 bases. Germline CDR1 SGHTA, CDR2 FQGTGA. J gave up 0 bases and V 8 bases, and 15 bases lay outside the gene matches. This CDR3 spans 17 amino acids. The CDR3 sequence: CASGRRGQAFDSYEQYF. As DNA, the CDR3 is TGTGCCAGCGGTCGTAGGGGACAGGCCTTTGACTCCTACGAGCAGTACTTC.

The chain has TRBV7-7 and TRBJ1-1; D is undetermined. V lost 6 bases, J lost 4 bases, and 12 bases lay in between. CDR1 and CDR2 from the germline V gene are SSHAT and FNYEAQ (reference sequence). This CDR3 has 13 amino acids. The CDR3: CASSLMKGTEAFF. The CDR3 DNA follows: TGTGCCAGCAGTCTCATGAAAGGCACTGAAGCTTTCTTT.

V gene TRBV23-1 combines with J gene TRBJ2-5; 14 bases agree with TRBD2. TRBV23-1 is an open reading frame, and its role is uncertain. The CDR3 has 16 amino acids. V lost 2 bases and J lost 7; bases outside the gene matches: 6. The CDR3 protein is CASSQRLAGGPGTQYF. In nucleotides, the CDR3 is TGCGCCAGCAGTCAAAGACTAGCGGGGGGGCCGGGGACCCAGTACTTC.

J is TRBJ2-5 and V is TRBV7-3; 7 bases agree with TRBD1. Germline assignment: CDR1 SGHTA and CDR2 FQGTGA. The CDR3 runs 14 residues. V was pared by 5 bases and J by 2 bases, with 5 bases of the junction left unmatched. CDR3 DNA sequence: TGTGCCAGCAGCCCGACAGGGATTCAAGAGACCCAGTACTTC. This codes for CASSPTGIQETQYF.

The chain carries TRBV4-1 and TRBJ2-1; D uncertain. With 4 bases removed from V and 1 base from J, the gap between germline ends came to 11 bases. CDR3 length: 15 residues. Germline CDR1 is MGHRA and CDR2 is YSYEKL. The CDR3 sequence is CASSREFRSYNEQFF. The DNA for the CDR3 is TGCGCCAGCAGCCGAGAGTTCCGATCCTACAATGAGCAGTTCTTC.